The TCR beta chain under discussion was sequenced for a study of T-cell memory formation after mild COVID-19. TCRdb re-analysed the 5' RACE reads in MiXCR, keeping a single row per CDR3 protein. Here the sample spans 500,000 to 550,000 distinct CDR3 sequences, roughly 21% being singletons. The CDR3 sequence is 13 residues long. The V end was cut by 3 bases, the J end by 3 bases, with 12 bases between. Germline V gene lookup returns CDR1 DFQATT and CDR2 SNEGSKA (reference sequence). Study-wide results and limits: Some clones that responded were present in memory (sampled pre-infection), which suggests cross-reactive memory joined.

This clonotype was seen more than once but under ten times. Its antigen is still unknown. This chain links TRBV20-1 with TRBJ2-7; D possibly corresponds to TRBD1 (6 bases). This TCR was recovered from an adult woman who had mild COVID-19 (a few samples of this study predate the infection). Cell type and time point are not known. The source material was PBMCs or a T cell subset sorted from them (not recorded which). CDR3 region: CSARDRLRYEQYF. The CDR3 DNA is TGCAGTGCTAGGGACAGACTACGCTACGAGCAGTACTTC.